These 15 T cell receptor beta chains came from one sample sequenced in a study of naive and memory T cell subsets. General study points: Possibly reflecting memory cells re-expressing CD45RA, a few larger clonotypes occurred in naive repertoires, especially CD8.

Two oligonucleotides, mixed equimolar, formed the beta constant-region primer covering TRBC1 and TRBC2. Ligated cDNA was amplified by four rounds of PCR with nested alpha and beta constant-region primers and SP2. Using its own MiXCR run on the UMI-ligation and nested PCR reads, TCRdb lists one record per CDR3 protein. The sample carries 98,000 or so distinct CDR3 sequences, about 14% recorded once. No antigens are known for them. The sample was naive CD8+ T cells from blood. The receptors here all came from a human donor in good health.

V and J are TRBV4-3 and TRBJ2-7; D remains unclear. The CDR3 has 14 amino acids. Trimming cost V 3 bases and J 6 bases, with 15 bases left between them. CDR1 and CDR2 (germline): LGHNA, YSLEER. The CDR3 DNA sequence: TGCGCCAGCAGCCAGAGCAGGTGGTCCACCGAGCAGTACTTC. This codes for CASSQSRWSTEQYF.

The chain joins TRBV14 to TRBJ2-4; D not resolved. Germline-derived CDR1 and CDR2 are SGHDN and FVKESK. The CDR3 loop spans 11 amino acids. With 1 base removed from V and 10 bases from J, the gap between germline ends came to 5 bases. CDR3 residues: CASSQGAIQYF. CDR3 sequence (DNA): TGTGCCAGCAGCCAAGGCGCAATTCAGTACTTC. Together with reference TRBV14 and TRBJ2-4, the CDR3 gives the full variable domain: EAGVTQFPSHSVIEKGQTVTLRCDPISGHDNLYWYRRVMGKEIKFLLHFVKESKQDESGMPNNRFLAERTGGTYSTLKVQPAELEDSGVYFCASSQGAIQYFGAGTRLSVL.

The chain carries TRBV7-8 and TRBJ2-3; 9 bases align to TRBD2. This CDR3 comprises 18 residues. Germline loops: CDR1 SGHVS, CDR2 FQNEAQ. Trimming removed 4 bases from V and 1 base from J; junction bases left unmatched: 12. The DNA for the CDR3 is TGTGCCAGCAGCTCTATGGGCCTGGCGGGGGGGGGCACAGATACGCAGTATTTT. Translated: CASSSMGLAGGGTDTQYF. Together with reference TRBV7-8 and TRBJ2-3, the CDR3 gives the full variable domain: GAGVSQSPRYKVAKRGQDVALRCDPISGHVSLFWYQQALGQGPEFLTYFQNEAQLDKSGLPSDRFFAERPEGSVSTLKIQRTQQEDSAVYLCASSSMGLAGGGTDTQYFGPGTRLTVL.

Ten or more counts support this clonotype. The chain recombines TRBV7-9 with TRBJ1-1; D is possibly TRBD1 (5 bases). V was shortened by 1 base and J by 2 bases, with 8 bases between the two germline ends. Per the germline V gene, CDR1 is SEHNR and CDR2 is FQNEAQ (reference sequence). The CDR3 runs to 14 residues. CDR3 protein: CASSLVQGNTEAFF. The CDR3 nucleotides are TGTGCCAGCAGCTTAGTTCAGGGCAACACTGAAGCTTTCTTT.

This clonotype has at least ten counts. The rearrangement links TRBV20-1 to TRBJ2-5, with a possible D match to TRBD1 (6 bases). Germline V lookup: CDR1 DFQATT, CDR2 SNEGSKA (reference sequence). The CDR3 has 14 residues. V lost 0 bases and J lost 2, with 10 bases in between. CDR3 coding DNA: TGCAGTGCTAGAGAACCAGGGGATCAAGAGACCCAGTACTTC. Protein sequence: CSAREPGDQETQYF.

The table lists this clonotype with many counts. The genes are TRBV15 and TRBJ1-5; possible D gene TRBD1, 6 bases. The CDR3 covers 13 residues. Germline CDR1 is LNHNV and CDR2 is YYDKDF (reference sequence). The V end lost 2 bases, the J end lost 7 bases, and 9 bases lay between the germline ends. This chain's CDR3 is CATSRTTGQPQHF. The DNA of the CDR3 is TGTGCCACCAGCAGAACGACAGGCCAGCCCCAGCATTTT.

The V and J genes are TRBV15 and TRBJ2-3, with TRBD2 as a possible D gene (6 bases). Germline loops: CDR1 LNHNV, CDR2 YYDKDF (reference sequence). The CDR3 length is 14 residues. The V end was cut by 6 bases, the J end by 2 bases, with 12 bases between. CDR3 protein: CATSAGSTTDTQYF. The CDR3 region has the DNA TGTGCCACCAGTGCGGGGAGTACCACAGATACGCAGTATTTT.

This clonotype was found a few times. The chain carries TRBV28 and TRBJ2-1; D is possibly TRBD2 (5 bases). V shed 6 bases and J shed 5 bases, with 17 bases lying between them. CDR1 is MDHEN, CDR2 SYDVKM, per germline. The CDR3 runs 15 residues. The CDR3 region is CASRPPEAGNNEQFF. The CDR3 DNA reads TGTGCCAGCAGACCTCCCGAGGCGGGCAACAATGAGCAGTTCTTC.

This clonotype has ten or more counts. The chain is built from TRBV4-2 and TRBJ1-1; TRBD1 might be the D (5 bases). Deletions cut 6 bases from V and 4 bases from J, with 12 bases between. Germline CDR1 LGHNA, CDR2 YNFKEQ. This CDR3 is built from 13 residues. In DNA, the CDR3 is TGTGCCAGCAGTCATGGGGGAGGCACTGAAGCTTTCTTT. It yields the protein CASSHGGGTEAFF.

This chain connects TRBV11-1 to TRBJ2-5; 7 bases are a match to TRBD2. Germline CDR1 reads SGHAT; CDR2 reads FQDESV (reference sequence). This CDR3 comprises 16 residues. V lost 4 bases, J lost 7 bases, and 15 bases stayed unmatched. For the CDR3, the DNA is TGTGCCAGCAGCTCTCCGGGACTATCGACCTCAGGGACCCAGTACTTC. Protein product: CASSSPGLSTSGTQYF.

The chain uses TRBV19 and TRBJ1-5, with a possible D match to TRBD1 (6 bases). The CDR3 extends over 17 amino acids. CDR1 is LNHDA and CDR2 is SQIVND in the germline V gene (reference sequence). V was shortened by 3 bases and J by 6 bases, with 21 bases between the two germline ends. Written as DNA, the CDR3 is TGTGCCAGTAGTATTAGCCAGGGGATGACGGGGTTTCAGCCCCAGCATTTT. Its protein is CASSISQGMTGFQPQHF.

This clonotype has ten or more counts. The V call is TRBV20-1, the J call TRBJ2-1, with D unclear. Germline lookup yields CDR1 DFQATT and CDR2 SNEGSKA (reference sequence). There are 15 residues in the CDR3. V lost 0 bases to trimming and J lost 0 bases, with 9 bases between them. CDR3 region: CSARDGLSSYNEQFF. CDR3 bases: TGCAGTGCTAGAGATGGCCTGAGCTCCTACAATGAGCAGTTCTTC.

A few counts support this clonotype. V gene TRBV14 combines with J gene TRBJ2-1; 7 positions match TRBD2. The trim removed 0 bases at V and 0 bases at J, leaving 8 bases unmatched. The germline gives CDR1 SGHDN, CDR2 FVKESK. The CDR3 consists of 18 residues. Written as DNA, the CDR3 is TGTGCCAGCAGCCAAGATCTGGCGGGAGTCTTCTCCTACAATGAGCAGTTCTTC. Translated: CASSQDLAGVFSYNEQFF. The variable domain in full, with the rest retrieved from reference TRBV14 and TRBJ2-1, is EAGVTQFPSHSVIEKGQTVTLRCDPISGHDNLYWYRRVMGKEIKFLLHFVKESKQDESGMPNNRFLAERTGGTYSTLKVQPAELEDSGVYFCASSQDLAGVFSYNEQFFGPGTRLTVL.

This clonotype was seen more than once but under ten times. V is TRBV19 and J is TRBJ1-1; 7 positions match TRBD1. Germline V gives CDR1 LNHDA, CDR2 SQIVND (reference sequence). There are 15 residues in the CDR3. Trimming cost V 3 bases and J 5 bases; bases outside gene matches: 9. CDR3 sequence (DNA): TGTGCCAGTAGTATTTTTGGCGACAGGGTGACTGAAGCTTTCTTT. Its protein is CASSIFGDRVTEAFF. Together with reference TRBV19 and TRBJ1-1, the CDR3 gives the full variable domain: DGGITQSPKYLFRKEGQNVTLSCEQNLNHDAMYWYRQDPGQGLRLIYYSQIVNDFQKGDIAEGYSVSREKKESFPLTVTSAQKNPTAFYLCASSIFGDRVTEAFFGQGTRLTVV.

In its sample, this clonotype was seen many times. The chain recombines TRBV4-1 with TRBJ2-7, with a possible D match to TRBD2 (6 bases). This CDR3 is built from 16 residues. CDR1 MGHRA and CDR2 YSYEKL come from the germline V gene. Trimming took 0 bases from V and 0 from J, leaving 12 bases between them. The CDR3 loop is CASSQELGGNSYEQYF. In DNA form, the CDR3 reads TGCGCCAGCAGCCAAGAGCTGGGCGGGAACTCCTACGAGCAGTACTTC.